The 32 T cell receptor beta chains below come from one sample, sequenced in a study of blood T cell repertoires in COVID-19. TCRdb keeps only in-frame clones here, not all; method: immunoSEQ multiplex PCR. The sample shows 32,000 or so clones, around 90% of them seen only once. What was sequenced was peripheral blood. Receptor source: a man aged 45-65 years with active or convalescent COVID-19.

The J gene is TRBJ2-7, the V gene TRBV7-2, with 13 bases matching TRBD2. CDR3 size: 16 residues. CDR1 and CDR2 (germline): SGHTA, FQGNSA. J was trimmed by 2 bases and V by 1 base; bases with no gene match: 2. CDR3 DNA: TGTGCCAGCAGCTTAGGGACTAGCGGGAGCCCCTACGAGCAGTACTTC. It is translated as CASSLGTSGSPYEQYF.

This clone was seen only once. The V gene is TRBV6-5, the J gene TRBJ2-7, with TRBD1 identical over 7 bases. Per the germline V gene, CDR1 is MNHEY and CDR2 is SVGAGI. There are 14 residues in the CDR3. After removal of 5 bases from V and 0 bases from J, the junction contained 4 bases not matched to a gene. The CDR3 protein is CASSPGQYSYEQYF. The CDR3 coding sequence is TGTGCCAGCAGTCCGGGACAGTACTCCTACGAGCAGTACTTC.

This sequence joins TRBV25-1 and TRBJ2-1, with 11 bases fitting TRBD1. The CDR3 is 15 amino acids. After removal of 6 bases from V and 6 bases from J, the junction contained 7 bases not matched to a gene. CDR1 MGHDK and CDR2 SYGVNS come from the germline V gene. CDR3 region: CASRAGDRGSNEQFF. DNA for the CDR3: TGTGCCAGCAGGGCCGGGGACAGGGGGAGCAATGAGCAGTTCTTC.

The chain joins TRBV5-1 to TRBJ2-3, with D unresolved. The CDR3 runs to 13 residues. The V gene's germline CDR1 is SGHRS and CDR2 YFSETQ. V lost 0 bases to trimming and J lost 3 bases, with 5 bases between them. CDR3 sequence: CASSLERTDTQYF. CDR3 DNA sequence: TGCGCCAGCAGCTTGGAGAGGACAGATACGCAGTATTTT.

The chain links TRBV29-1 to TRBJ1-2; D ambiguous. The germline V gene encodes CDR1 SQVTM and CDR2 ANQGSEA. Trimming pared 2 bases from V and 7 bases from J, leaving 11 bases between. The length of the CDR3 is 12 residues. CDR3 residues: CSVERSGGGYTF. CDR3 in DNA: TGCAGCGTTGAAAGATCGGGAGGTGGCTACACCTTC.

This clone was recorded once. The V gene is TRBV24-1, the J gene TRBJ1-2; weak D call: TRBD1 (5 bases). CDR1 KGHDR and CDR2 SFDVKD come from the germline V gene. V lost 4 bases to trimming and J lost 4 bases, with 12 bases between them. This CDR3 has 14 amino acids. Written as DNA, the CDR3 is TGTGCCACCAGTGAGTCGGGACTTGGCTATGGCTACACCTTC. It specifies CATSESGLGYGYTF.

V and J are TRBV21-1 and TRBJ1-2; TRBD1 is the table's D call and was not checked against the DNA. TRBV21-1 is listed as a pseudogene. The CDR3 consists of 14 residues. CDR3 in amino acids: CASSAQGAYEGYTF. The CDR3 DNA reads TGTGCCAGCAGCGCACAGGGGGCGTATGAAGGCTACACCTTC.

This rearrangement joins TRBV18 to TRBJ1-2; a possible D gene is TRBD1 (5 bases). The germline CDR1 and CDR2 sequences are KGHSH and LQKENI. The CDR3 is made up of 15 amino acids. Trimming removed 3 bases at V and 6 bases at J, with 17 bases between. The CDR3 coding sequence is TGTGCCAGCTCACCCCTCTCTGACAGCGTTGATGGCTACACCTTC. Encoded protein: CASSPLSDSVDGYTF.

This chain connects TRBV27 to TRBJ1-6; D gene uncertain. Trimming took off 2 bases at V and 13 bases at J, with 6 bases between the two ends. CDR3 length equals 11 residues. Per germline, CDR1 MNHEY and CDR2 SMNVEV (reference sequence). The DNA for the CDR3 is TGTGCCAGCAGTTTACCCCTCCCCCTCCACTTT. Protein product: CASSLPLPLHF.

V usage is TRBV7-6 and J usage is TRBJ2-1; 13 nucleotides align to TRBD2. The CDR3 length is 15 residues. Germline V gives CDR1 SGHVS, CDR2 FNYEAQ. The ends lost 1 base at V and 8 bases at J; junction bases unmatched: 2. The CDR3 here is CASSLVLAGGDEQFF. The CDR3, as DNA: TGTGCCAGCAGCTTAGTACTAGCGGGAGGGGATGAGCAGTTCTTC.

The chain links TRBV27 to TRBJ2-7; no firm D call. The CDR3 is made up of 13 amino acids. Germline CDR1 is MNHEY and CDR2 is SMNVEV (reference sequence). V was shortened by 6 bases and J by 4 bases, with 13 bases between the two germline ends. CDR3 bases: TGTGCCAGCAGCAACTTAAACCTTTACGAGCAGTACTTC. This codes for CASSNLNLYEQYF.

CDR3 nucleotide sequence: TGTGCCAGCAGGCCCGCGTCACCCAACACTGAAGCTTTCTTT. Its translation: CASRPASPNTEAFF. The gene calls are TRBV28 and TRBJ1-1, with D unclear. Trimming took off 6 bases at V and 2 bases at J, with 13 bases between the two ends. Germline CDR1 MDHEN, CDR2 SYDVKM. The CDR3 covers 14 residues.

This chain uses TRBV12-5 with TRBJ1-5; D is uncertain. The CDR3 is 18 residues long. Germline V gives CDR1 LGHNT, CDR2 FRNRAP. V lost 2 bases, J lost 0 bases, and 17 bases lay in between. In DNA, the CDR3 is TGTGCTAGTGGTTTGAGATTCTGGGCCCGAATTAGCAATCAGCCCCAGCATTTT. This translates into CASGLRFWARISNQPQHF. Together with reference TRBV12-5 and TRBJ1-5, the CDR3 gives the full variable domain: DARVTQTPRHKVTEMGQEVTMRCQPILGHNTVFWYRQTMMQGLELLAYFRNRAPLDDSGMPKDRFSAEMPDATLATLKIQPSEPRDSAVYFCASGLRFWARISNQPQHFGDGTRLSIL.

V and J are TRBV20-1 and TRBJ2-7; D perhaps matches TRBD1 (5 bases). Germline values: CDR1 DFQATT, CDR2 SNEGSKA (reference sequence). The CDR3 consists of 14 residues. The V end lost 3 bases, the J end lost 0 bases, and 12 bases lay between the germline ends. The CDR3 DNA is TGCAGTGCTAGTCCCACAGGAGTCTCCTACGAGCAGTACTTC. Translation gives CSASPTGVSYEQYF.

The chain recombines TRBV4-1 with TRBJ1-2; tentatively, D is TRBD1 (5 bases). V was clipped by 4 bases and J by 8 bases, with 17 bases between them. Germline V gene data show CDR1 as MGHRA and CDR2 as YSYEKL. The CDR3 consists of 14 residues. CDR3: CASSLPRRGKGYTF. The CDR3 bases are TGCGCCAGCAGCCTCCCTCGAAGGGGCAAGGGCTACACCTTC.

This chain joins TRBV24-1 and TRBJ1-5, with a possible D match to TRBD1 (5 bases). The CDR3 is made up of 14 amino acids. V was cut by 7 bases and J by 7 bases, with 16 bases left in between. Per the germline V gene, CDR1 is KGHDR and CDR2 is SFDVKD. This chain's CDR3 is CATSPPGSPQPQHF. CDR3 DNA: TGTGCCACCAGCCCCCCAGGGTCCCCCCAGCCCCAGCATTTT.

The chain is built from TRBV4-1 and TRBJ2-7; 10 bases match TRBD2. Germline V CDR1 and CDR2: MGHRA, YSYEKL. After removal of 4 bases from V and 2 bases from J, the junction contained 20 bases not matched to a gene. The CDR3 spans 20 residues. CDR3 loop: CASSPPSESQGTSGAYEQYF. DNA for the CDR3: TGCGCCAGCAGCCCCCCTTCTGAGAGCCAGGGTACTAGCGGGGCCTACGAGCAGTACTTC.

CDR3 protein: CASSSGQSRSPLHF. CDR3 nucleotide sequence: TGCGCCAGCAGCTCCGGACAGTCAAGATCACCCCTCCACTTT. V is TRBV5-1 and J is TRBJ1-6, with D possibly TRBD1 on 6 matching bases. CDR1 is SGHRS and CDR2 is YFSETQ in the germline V gene. With 3 bases removed from V and 10 bases from J, the gap between germline ends came to 14 bases. The CDR3 is 14 residues long. Full variable domain (missing parts from reference TRBV5-1 and TRBJ1-6): KAGVTQTPRYLIKTRGQQVTLSCSPISGHRSVSWYQQTPGQGLQFLFEYFSETQRNKGNFPGRFSGRQFSNSRSEMNVSTLELGDSALYLCASSSGQSRSPLHFGNGTRLTVT.

This sequence joins TRBV19 and TRBJ2-1; D is possibly TRBD1 (6 bases). Trimming shortened V by 4 bases and J by 6 bases, and 19 bases separated the two germline ends. The CDR3 is made up of 16 amino acids. Germline V CDR1 and CDR2: LNHDA, SQIVND (reference sequence). The CDR3 region is CASSTPTGWTSNEQFF. CDR3 nucleotide sequence: TGTGCCAGTAGTACCCCGACAGGTTGGACGAGCAATGAGCAGTTCTTC. The full variable domain, rest sourced from reference TRBV19 and TRBJ2-1, is DGGITQSPKYLFRKEGQNVTLSCEQNLNHDAMYWYRQDPGQGLRLIYYSQIVNDFQKGDIAEGYSVSREKKESFPLTVTSAQKNPTAFYLCASSTPTGWTSNEQFFGPGTRLTVL.

This chain links TRBV2 with TRBJ1-2; maybe TRBD1 (6 bases). The CDR3 consists of 13 residues. Trimming left V 4 bases short and J 8 bases short, with 14 bases between. Germline assignment: CDR1 SNHLY and CDR2 FYNNEI. The CDR3 sequence is CASSGEDRYGYTF. The CDR3 DNA sequence: TGTGCCAGCAGTGGAGAGGACAGATACGGCTACACCTTC.

The chain recombines TRBV10-2 with TRBJ2-7; D remains ambiguous. Germline CDR1 and CDR2: WSHSY and SAAADI. Trimming shortened V by 3 bases and J by 2 bases, and 14 bases separated the two germline ends. The CDR3 contains 15 residues. CDR3 residues: CASSDPAGFTYEQYF. The CDR3 region has the DNA TGCGCCAGCAGTGATCCTGCAGGATTTACCTACGAGCAGTACTTC.

This clone was observed a handful of times. J is TRBJ2-1 and V is TRBV24-1; 8 positions agree with TRBD2. The CDR3 extends over 14 amino acids. Trimming took 6 bases from V and 5 from J; bases not matched to a gene: 5. CDR1 and CDR2 from the germline V gene are KGHDR and SFDVKD. In DNA form, the CDR3 reads TGTGCCACCAGTATCGCGGGAGGTGACAATGAGCAGTTCTTC. It is translated as CATSIAGGDNEQFF.

This chain connects TRBV21-1 to TRBJ1-6; the table's D gene call, TRBD1, was not cross checked with the DNA. TRBV21-1 is a pseudogene. The CDR3 runs to 15 residues. The CDR3 nucleotides read TGTGCCAGCAGCGAACAGGTCCACTATAATTCACCCCTCCACTTT. Translating it yields CASSEQVHYNSPLHF.

This CDR3 reads CASSLGQGWAYEQYF. CDR3 sequence (DNA): TGTGCCAGCAGCTTAGGTCAGGGGTGGGCCTACGAGCAGTACTTC. The chain combines TRBV11-2 with TRBJ2-7; possible D gene TRBD1, 6 bases. This CDR3 has 15 residues. The V gene lost 1 base and the J gene lost 2 bases, with 12 bases spanning the gap. Germline-derived CDR1 and CDR2 are SGHAT and FQNNGV.

This rearrangement joins TRBV11-2 to TRBJ2-1; tentatively, D is TRBD2 (6 bases). This CDR3 comprises 16 residues. V was pared by 0 bases and J by 4 bases, with 13 bases between. CDR1 SGHAT and CDR2 FQNNGV come from the germline V gene. CDR3 nucleotide sequence: TGTGCCAGCAGCTTAGATCCGGACGGGAGATACAATGAGCAGTTCTTC. Translating it yields CASSLDPDGRYNEQFF.

This clone was seen more than once but under ten times. The rearrangement uses TRBV14 and TRBJ2-1; 9 nucleotides line up with TRBD2. With 3 bases clipped from V and 5 bases from J, the junction kept 11 bases outside the gene matches. Germline loops: CDR1 SGHDN, CDR2 FVKESK. This CDR3 has 17 amino acids. CDR3 coding DNA: TGTGCCAGCAGCCACAGACTAGCGGAGGGGATCCACAATGAGCAGTTCTTC. Protein: CASSHRLAEGIHNEQFF.

The chain employs TRBV15 and TRBJ2-7, with 9 nucleotides matching TRBD1. From germline, CDR1 is LNHNV and CDR2 YYDKDF (reference sequence). There are 15 residues in the CDR3. Unmatched junction bases numbered 6, after V lost 0 bases and J lost 6 bases. The DNA of the CDR3 is TGTGCCACCAGCAGAGAGCCCGGGACAGGGACCGAGCAGTACTTC. Translated: CATSREPGTGTEQYF.

This clone was seen only a few times. This chain connects TRBV4-1 to TRBJ2-3, with 8 bases matching TRBD2. Germline V CDR1 and CDR2: MGHRA, YSYEKL. Trimming removed 3 bases from V and 6 bases from J; junction bases left unmatched: 8. The CDR3 has 15 amino acids. CDR3 sequence reads: CASSQASGSGDTQYF. As DNA, the CDR3 is TGCGCCAGCAGCCAGGCAAGCGGGAGCGGCGATACGCAGTATTTT.

The chain couples TRBV3-1 (or the pseudogene TRBV3-2) to TRBJ1-4; D may be TRBD1 (5 bases). Trimming took 5 bases from V and 5 from J, leaving 15 bases between them. Germline V lookup: CDR1 LGHDT, CDR2 YNNKEL (reference sequence). This CDR3 has 15 amino acids. In DNA, the CDR3 is TGTGCCAGCAGCTCACGGGGGGGGTCCAATGAAAAACTGTTTTTT. It encodes CASSSRGGSNEKLFF.

This chain uses TRBV2 with TRBJ2-5; 9 nucleotides agree with TRBD2. The ends lost 6 bases at V and 1 base at J; junction bases unmatched: 6. CDR3 length: 15 amino acids. The V gene's germline CDR1 is SNHLY and CDR2 FYNNEI. CDR3 amino acids: CASRPLAGPQETQYF. Here the CDR3 DNA reads TGTGCCAGCAGACCCCTAGCGGGGCCCCAAGAGACCCAGTACTTC.

This clone was observed a few times. V usage is TRBV11-3 and J usage is TRBJ2-1; 9 bases line up with TRBD1. The CDR3 has 16 residues. The germline V gene encodes CDR1 SGHNT and CDR2 YENEEA. The V gene end was trimmed by 4 bases and the J gene end by 8 bases; junction bases not matched to a gene: 12. Written as DNA, the CDR3 is TGTGCCAGCAGCTCATACAGGGGGCAGGGGATGGATGAGCAGTTCTTC. It codes for CASSSYRGQGMDEQFF.

V usage is TRBV19 and J usage is TRBJ2-6; 9 bases line up with TRBD1. V gave up 5 bases and J gave up 1 base; unmatched junction bases: 18. The V gene's germline CDR1 is LNHDA and CDR2 SQIVND (reference sequence). The CDR3 length is 21 residues. CDR3 protein: CASSRRPTGGPGISGANVLTF. DNA of the CDR3: TGTGCCAGTAGTCGCCGACCTACAGGGGGCCCCGGTATTTCTGGGGCCAACGTCCTGACTTTC.